This is a list of T cell receptor beta chains from one sample in a study of shared clonotypes between healthy human individuals. Assay: immunoSEQ multiplex PCR; the TCRdb copy retains only in-frame clones and omits some. Of some 900,000 clones in the sample, approximately 80% were seen once. Sequenced sample: memory CD4+ T cells sorted from blood. All receptors come from a man between 18 and 35 years old in good health. Each CDR3 is given with its conserved first and last residue.

CASSLAEIPSGNTIYF	TRBV5-1	TRBJ1-3
CASSEKAGAVTQYF	TRBV2	TRBJ2-5
CASSSRAGGRYEQYF	TRBV7-2	TRBJ2-7
CASSLRQASYNEQFF	TRBV5-6	TRBJ2-1
CASSTSGNADTQYF	TRBV10-1	TRBJ2-3
CASRSRSSYNEQFF	TRBV2	TRBJ2-1
CASSLSSGRVSVKTQYF	TRBV5-1	TRBJ2-5
CASSPQNRGQINYGYTF	TRBV18	TRBJ1-2
CASRPPHTDTQYF	TRBV5-1	TRBJ2-3
CAWNVRVYEKLFF	TRBV30	TRBJ1-4
CASSEPPSRSAFF	TRBV6-1	TRBJ1-1
CASSLDMASGRPNYNEQFF	TRBV11-2	TRBJ2-1
CASGLGTSGYTGELFF	TRBV12-5	TRBJ2-2
CASSDVRVQPQHF	TRBV2	TRBJ1-5
CASSLVISSTGKETQYF	TRBV7-2	TRBJ2-5
CASRLGAASYGYTF	TRBV6-5	TRBJ1-2
CASAQSEKLFF	TRBV7-9	TRBJ1-4
CASSLPGQGYTGELFF	TRBV7-3	TRBJ2-2
CASHSVRNTEAFF	TRBV27	TRBJ1-1
CASSATGGNTEAFF	TRBV5-1	TRBJ1-1
CASSDRENTEAFF	TRBV18	TRBJ1-1
CASSWDRFYEQYF	TRBV18	TRBJ2-7
CASSQGGAVPSTDTQYF	TRBV4-2	TRBJ2-3
CAWRPPQRSSYEQYF	TRBV30	TRBJ2-7
CASSLGTSGNTGELFF	TRBV5-1	TRBJ2-2
CATSNLLIAQGLHF	TRBV15	TRBJ1-5
CASSAWTSGDQETQYF	TRBV19	TRBJ2-5
CAISDSIVETQYF	TRBV10-3	TRBJ2-5
CASKGQGAYEQYF	TRBV2	TRBJ2-7
CATSREQGRETQYF	TRBV15	TRBJ2-5
CASSLDGRDNQPQHF	TRBV7-9	TRBJ1-5
CASSAGEATNYGYTF	TRBV9	TRBJ1-2
CASSKALRINQPQHF	TRBV21-1	TRBJ1-5
CAWSVQGAGEQYF	TRBV30	TRBJ2-7
CASSGLLGGASYEQYF	TRBV6-1	TRBJ2-7
CASSLAERGGPTDTQYF	TRBV7-2	TRBJ2-3
CAISESGLAGRSSYNEQFF	TRBV10-3	TRBJ2-1
CASRGQVGNQPQHF	TRBV19	TRBJ1-5
CASTNRGQGNTIYF	TRBV6-1	TRBJ1-3
CAWITGYTDTQYF	TRBV30	TRBJ2-3
CASSGDRVVYNSPLHF	TRBV2	TRBJ1-6
CASSRQQNTGELFF	TRBV2	TRBJ2-2
CASSLTLNTGELFF	TRBV19	TRBJ2-2
CASSVNPGQGFGEQFF	TRBV9	TRBJ2-1
CASSYTGGAGNIQYF	TRBV6-6	TRBJ2-4
CSVGGTGVSNQPQHF	TRBV29-1	TRBJ1-5
CSATITDTQYF	TRBV20-1	TRBJ2-3
CASSLAALGDYGYTF	TRBV5-1	TRBJ1-2
CASSTDRFGYTF	TRBV19	TRBJ1-2